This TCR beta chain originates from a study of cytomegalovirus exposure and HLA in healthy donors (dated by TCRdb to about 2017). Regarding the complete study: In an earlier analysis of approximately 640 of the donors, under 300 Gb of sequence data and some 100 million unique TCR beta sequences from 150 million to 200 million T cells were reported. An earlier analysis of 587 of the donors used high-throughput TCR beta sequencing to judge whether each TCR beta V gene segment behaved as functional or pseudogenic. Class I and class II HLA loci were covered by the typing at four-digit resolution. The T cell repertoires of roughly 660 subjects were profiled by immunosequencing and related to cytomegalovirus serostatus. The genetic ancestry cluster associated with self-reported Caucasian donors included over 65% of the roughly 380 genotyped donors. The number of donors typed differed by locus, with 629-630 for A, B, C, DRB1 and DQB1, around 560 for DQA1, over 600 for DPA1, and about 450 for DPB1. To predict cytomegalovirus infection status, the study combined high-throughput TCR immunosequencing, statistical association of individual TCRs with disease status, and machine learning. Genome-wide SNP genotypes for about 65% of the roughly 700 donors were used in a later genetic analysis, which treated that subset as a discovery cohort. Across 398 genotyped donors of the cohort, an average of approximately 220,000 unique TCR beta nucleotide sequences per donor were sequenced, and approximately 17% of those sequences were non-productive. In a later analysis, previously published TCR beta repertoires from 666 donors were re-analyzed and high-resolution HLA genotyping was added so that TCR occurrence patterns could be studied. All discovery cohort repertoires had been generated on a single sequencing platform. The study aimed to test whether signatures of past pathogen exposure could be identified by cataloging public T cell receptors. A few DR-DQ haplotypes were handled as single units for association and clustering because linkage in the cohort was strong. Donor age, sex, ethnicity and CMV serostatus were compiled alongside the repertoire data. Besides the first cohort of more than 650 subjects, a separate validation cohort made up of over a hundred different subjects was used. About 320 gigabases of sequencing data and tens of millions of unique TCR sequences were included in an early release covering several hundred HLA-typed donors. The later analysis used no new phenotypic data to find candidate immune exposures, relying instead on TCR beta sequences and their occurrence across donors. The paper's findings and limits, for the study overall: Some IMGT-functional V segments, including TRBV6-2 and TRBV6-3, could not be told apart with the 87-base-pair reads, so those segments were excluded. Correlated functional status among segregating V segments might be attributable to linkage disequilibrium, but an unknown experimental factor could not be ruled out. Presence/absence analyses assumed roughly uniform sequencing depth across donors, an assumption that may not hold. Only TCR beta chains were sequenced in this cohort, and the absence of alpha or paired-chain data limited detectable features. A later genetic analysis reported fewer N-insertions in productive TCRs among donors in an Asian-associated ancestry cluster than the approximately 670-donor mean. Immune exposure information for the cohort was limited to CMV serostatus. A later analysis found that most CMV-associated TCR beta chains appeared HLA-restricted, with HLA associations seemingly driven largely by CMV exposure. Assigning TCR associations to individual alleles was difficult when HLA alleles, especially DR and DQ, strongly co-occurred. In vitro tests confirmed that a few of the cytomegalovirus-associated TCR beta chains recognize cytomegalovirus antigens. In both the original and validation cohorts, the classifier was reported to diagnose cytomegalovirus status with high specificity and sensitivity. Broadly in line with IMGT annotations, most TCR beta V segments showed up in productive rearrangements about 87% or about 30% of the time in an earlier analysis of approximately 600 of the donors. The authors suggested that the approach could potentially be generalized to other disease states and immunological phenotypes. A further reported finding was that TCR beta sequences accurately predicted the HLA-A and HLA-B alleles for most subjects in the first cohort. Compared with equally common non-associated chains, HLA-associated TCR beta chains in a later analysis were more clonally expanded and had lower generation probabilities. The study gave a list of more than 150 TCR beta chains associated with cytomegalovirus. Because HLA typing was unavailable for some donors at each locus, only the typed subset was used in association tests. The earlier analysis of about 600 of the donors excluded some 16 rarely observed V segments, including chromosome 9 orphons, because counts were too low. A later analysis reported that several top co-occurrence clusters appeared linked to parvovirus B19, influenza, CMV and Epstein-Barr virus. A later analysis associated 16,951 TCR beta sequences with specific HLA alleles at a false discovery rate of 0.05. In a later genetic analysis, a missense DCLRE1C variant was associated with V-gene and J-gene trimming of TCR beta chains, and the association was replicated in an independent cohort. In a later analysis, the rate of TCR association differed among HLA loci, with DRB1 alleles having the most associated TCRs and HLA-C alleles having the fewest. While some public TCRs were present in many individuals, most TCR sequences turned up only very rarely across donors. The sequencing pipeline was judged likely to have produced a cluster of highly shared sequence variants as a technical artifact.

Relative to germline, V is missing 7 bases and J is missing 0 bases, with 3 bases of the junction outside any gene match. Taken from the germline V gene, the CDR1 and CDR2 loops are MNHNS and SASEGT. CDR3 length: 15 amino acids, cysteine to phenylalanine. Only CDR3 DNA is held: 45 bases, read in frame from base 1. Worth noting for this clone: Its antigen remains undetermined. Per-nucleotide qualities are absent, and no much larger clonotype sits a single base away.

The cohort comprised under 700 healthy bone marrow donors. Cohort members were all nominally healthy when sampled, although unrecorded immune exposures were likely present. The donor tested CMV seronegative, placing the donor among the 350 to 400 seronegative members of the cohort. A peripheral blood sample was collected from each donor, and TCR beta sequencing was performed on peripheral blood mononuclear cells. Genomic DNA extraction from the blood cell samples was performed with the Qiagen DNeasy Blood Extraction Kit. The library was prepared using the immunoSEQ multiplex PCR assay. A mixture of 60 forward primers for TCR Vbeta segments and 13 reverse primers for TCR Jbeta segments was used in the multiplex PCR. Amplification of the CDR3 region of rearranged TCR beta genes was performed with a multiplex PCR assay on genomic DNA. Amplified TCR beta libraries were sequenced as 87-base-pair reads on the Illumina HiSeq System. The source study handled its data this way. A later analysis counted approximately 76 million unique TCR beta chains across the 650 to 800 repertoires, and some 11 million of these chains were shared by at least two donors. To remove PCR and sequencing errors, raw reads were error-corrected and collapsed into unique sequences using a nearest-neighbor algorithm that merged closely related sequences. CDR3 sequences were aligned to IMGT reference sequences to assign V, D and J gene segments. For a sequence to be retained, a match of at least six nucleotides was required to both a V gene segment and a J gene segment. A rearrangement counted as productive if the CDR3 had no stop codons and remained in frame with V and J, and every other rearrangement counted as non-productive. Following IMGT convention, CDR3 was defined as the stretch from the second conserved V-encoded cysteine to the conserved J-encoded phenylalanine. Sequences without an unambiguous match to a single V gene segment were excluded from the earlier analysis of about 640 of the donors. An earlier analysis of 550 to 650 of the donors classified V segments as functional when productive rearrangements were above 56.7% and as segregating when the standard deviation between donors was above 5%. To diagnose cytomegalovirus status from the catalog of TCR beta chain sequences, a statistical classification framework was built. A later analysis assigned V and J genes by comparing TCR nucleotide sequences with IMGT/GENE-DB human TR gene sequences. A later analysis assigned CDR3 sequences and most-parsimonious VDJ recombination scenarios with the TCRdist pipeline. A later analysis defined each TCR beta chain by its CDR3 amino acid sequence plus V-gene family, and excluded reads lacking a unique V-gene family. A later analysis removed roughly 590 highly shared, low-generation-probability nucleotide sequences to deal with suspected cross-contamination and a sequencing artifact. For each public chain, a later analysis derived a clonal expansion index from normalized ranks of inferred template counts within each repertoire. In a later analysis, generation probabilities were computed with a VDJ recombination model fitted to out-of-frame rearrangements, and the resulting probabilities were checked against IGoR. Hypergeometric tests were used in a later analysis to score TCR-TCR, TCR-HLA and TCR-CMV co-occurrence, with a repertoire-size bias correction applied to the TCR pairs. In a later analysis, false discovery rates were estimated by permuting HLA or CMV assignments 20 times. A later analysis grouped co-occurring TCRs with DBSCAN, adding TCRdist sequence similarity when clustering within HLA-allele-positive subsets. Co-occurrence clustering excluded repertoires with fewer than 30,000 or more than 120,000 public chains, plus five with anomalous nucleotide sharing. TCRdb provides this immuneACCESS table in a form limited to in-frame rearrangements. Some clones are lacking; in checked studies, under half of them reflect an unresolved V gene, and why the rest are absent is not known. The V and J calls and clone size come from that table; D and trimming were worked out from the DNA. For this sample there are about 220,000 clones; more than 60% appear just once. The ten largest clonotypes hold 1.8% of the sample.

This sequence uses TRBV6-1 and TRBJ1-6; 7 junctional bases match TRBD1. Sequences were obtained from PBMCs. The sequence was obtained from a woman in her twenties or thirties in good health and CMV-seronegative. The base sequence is TGTGCCAGCACAGGGGGGAGCTCCTATAATTCACCCCTCCACTTT. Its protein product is CASTGGSSYNSPLHF.